The clone carrying this T cell receptor beta chain has at least ten counts. This record comes from a study of patients and donors after allogeneic stem cell transplantation. In TCRdb, the RT-PCR reads were re-called with MiXCR into one record per CDR3 protein. The table includes about 39,000 distinct CDR3 sequences, about 31% detected once. The CDR3 is 16 amino acids. Germline V gene sequence: CDR1 SGHTA, CDR2 FQGNSA. Trimming removed 3 bases at V and 0 bases at J, with 12 bases between. This chain connects TRBV7-2 to TRBJ1-3; no firm D call. What was sequenced was blood, either unsorted or a sorted T cell fraction (not recorded which). The clonotype comes from a human donor who was either an allogeneic HSCT recipient or a stem cell or donor lymphocyte infusion donor (not recorded which). It is not recorded whose cells these are; they may come from a transplant donor. CDR3 coding DNA: TGTGCCAGCAGCTTGTTAGGGTCGACCTCTGGAAACACCATATATTTT. This sequence encodes CASSLLGSTSGNTIYF.